This T cell receptor (beta chain) originates from a study of T cell clonotyping in hematopoietic cell transplantation. Across the whole study: Recipients' pretransplant samples followed cytoreduction. Study-level points and caveats: After transplant, recipient diversity fell while pathologically expanded clonotypes grew through day 180. Graft donor and pretransplant recipient Inverse Simpson Index values predicted broader posttransplant TCR diversity. At the given depth, recipient repertoires were over 95% de novo clonotypes.

Turning to this clone: Antigen unknown.

Measured with immunoSEQ multiplex PCR; TCRdb has only the in-frame clones, and not every one. The sample yields approximately 27,000 clones, just over 90% seen once. V lost 4 bases and J 9 bases, leaving 16 bases between the germline ends. Germline assignment: CDR1 SNHLY and CDR2 FYNNEI. This CDR3 region has 14 residues. As to time point: recipient sample about 28 days before transplant, after cytoreduction. The sequences come from peripheral blood mononuclear cells, collected before stem cell transplant. V gene TRBV2 combines with J gene TRBJ2-1; D unresolved. This clonotype was sampled from a man aged 45-60 years with acute myeloid leukemia. Some clones in this sample may be carry-over from other donors' samples. CDR3 in DNA: TGTGCCAGCAGTGTAAAGGCCTTTACTACTGAGCAGTTCTTC. Translated: CASSVKAFTTEQFF.